These 10 T cell receptor beta chains originate from one sample sequenced in a study of CDR3 diversity in severe acne. TCRdb processed the PCR reads anew with MiXCR; each CDR3 protein has one entry. In the table there are more than 80,000 distinct CDR3 sequences, about 49% of which are singletons. What was sequenced was blood. These receptors came from a male donor with severe acne vulgaris.

The rearrangement links TRBV9 to TRBJ1-2; 9 bases align to TRBD1. V gave up 4 bases and J gave up 4 bases; unmatched junction bases: 14. CDR1 and CDR2 (germline): SGDLS, YYNGEE. CDR3 size: 17 residues. This CDR3 reads CASSPRTGARAGYGYTF. The DNA of the CDR3 is TGTGCCAGCAGCCCCCGGACAGGGGCGAGGGCGGGCTATGGCTACACCTTC.

The CDR3 protein is CASSITGGEPQHF. CDR3 sequence (DNA): TGTGCCAGCAGTATTACAGGGGGGGAGCCCCAGCATTTT. The chain couples TRBV2 to TRBJ1-5; 8 nucleotides align to TRBD1. The CDR3 extends over 13 amino acids. With 5 bases clipped from V and 8 bases from J, the junction kept 5 bases outside the gene matches. In germline, CDR1 is SNHLY, CDR2 FYNNEI.

The chain's CDR3 is CSARAASGYNEQFF. The CDR3 region has the DNA TGCAGTGCTAGAGCGGCTAGCGGCTACAATGAGCAGTTCTTC. The chain employs TRBV20-1 and TRBJ2-1; TRBD2 agrees at 7 bases. The germline gives CDR1 DFQATT, CDR2 SNEGSKA (reference sequence). The J segment lost 3 bases and the V segment lost 1 base, leaving 3 bases of the junction unmatched. The CDR3 loop spans 14 amino acids.

This CDR3 reads CSAPRLAGESKTQYF. The CDR3 nucleotides are TGCAGTGCCCCAAGACTAGCGGGAGAGAGCAAGACCCAGTACTTC. V usage is TRBV20-1 and J usage is TRBJ2-5, with 12 bases identical to TRBD2. Germline V gene sequence: CDR1 DFQATT, CDR2 SNEGSKA (reference sequence). The CDR3 runs 15 residues. The V and J ends lost 6 bases and 6 bases, in that order; junction bases with no gene match: 11.

The chain recombines TRBV7-6 with TRBJ1-3, with unresolved D. Germline V gene sequence: CDR1 SGHVS, CDR2 FNYEAQ. The CDR3 loop spans 14 amino acids. With 5 bases removed from V and 0 bases from J, the gap between germline ends came to 8 bases. The CDR3 spells CASSDRPSGNTIYF. CDR3 sequence (DNA): TGTGCCAGCAGCGATAGACCCTCTGGAAACACCATATATTTT.

V is TRBV6-5 and J is TRBJ2-1; 7 bases align to TRBD1. Germline lookup yields CDR1 MNHEY and CDR2 SVGAGI. The V segment lost 6 bases and the J segment 0 bases; nucleotides outside the gene matches: 5. The CDR3 runs 15 residues. Here the CDR3 DNA reads TGTGCCAGCAGCGGAGACAGGGTCTCCTACAATGAGCAGTTCTTC. Encoded protein: CASSGDRVSYNEQFF.

The V and J genes are TRBV25-1 and TRBJ1-4, with a weak D call TRBD1 (6 bases). Trimming cost V 5 bases and J 7 bases, with 17 bases left between them. Germline V gene lookup returns CDR1 MGHDK and CDR2 SYGVNS. This CDR3 region has 15 residues. This CDR3 reads CASSPSPGAGEKLFF. CDR3 bases: TGTGCCAGCAGTCCCTCCCCAGGGGCCGGTGAAAAACTGTTTTTT.

The chain combines TRBV9 with TRBJ1-2; tentative D call: TRBD1 (6 bases). Germline V lookup: CDR1 SGDLS, CDR2 YYNGEE. The ends were cut back, 4 bases at V and 4 bases at J, with 17 bases in the middle. This CDR3 is built from 15 residues. Written as DNA, the CDR3 is TGTGCCAGCAGCCAAGACCGGGACAACTTCTATGGCTACACCTTC. Protein: CASSQDRDNFYGYTF.

This clonotype was seen at least ten times. This chain links TRBV3-1 with TRBJ2-7, with D unresolved. The germline CDR1 and CDR2 sequences are LGHDT and YNNKEL (reference sequence). V dropped 3 bases and J dropped 6 bases, with 15 bases sitting between them. The CDR3 spans 14 residues. The chain's CDR3 is CASSQGDGSGEQYF. The CDR3 nucleotides read TGTGCCAGCAGCCAGGGCGACGGTTCGGGCGAGCAGTACTTC.

V and J are TRBV10-2 and TRBJ2-5, with D maybe TRBD1 (6 bases). The DNA end favors TRBJ2-7, so the J call may be wrong. This CDR3 is built from 13 residues. The germline gives CDR1 WSHSY, CDR2 SAAADI. As DNA, the CDR3 is TGCGCCAGCGGAATGACAGGATACTACGAGCAGTACTTC. Protein sequence: CASGMTGYYEQYF.